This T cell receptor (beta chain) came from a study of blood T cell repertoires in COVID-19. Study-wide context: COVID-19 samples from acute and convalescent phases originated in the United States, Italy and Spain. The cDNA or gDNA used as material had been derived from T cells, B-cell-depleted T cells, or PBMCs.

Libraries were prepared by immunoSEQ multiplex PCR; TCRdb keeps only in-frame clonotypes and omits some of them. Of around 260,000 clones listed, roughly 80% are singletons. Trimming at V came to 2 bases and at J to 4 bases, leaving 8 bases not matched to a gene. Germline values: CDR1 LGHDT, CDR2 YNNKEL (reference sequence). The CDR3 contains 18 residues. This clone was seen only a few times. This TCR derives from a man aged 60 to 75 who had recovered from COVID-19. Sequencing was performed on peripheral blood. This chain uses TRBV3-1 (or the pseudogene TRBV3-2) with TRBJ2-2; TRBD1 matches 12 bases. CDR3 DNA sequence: TGTGCCAGCAGCCAAAGTTGGGGACAGGGGGCGGGCACCGGGGAGCTGTTTTTT. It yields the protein CASSQSWGQGAGTGELFF.